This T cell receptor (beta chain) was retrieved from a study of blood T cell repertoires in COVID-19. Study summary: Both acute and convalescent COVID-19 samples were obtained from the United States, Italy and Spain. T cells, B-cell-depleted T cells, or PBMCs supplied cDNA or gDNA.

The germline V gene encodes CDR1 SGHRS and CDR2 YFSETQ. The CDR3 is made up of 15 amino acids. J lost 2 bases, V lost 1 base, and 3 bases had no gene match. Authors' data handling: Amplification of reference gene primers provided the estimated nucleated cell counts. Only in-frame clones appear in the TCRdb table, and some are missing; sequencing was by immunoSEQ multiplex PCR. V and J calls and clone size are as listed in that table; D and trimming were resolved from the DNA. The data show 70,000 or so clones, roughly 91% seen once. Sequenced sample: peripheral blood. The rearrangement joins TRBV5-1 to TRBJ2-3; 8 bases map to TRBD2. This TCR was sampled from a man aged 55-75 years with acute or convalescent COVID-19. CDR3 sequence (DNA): TGCGCCAGCAGCTTGAATAGCGGGGACACAGATACGCAGTATTTT. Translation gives CASSLNSGDTDTQYF. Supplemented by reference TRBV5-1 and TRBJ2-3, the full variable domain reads KAGVTQTPRYLIKTRGQQVTLSCSPISGHRSVSWYQQTPGQGLQFLFEYFSETQRNKGNFPGRFSGRQFSNSRSEMNVSTLELGDSALYLCASSLNSGDTDTQYFGPGTRLTVL.